This is a list of T cell receptor beta chains from one sample in a study of cytomegalovirus exposure and HLA in healthy donors. Sequenced by immunoSEQ multiplex PCR; TCRdb stores in-frame clones only, minus some. The table has some 290,000 clones, over 75% seen once; the top ten hold around 0.88%. The sequencing input was PBMCs. Source of these receptors: a young man in good health and CMV-seronegative. Each CDR3 is given with its conserved first and last residue. Each record gives: J gene, D gene, CDR3 length, clone size, V gene, CDR3 protein, CDR3 DNA. The D gene is left open where the match is weak. Clone size, where shown, is once, few, many, or a class for clones that have expanded.

j_gene: TRBJ1-2; d_gene: TRBD1; len: 14; abundance: NA; v_gene: TRBV6-5; CDR3aa: CASSYQGAGYGYTF; CDR3nt: TGTGCCAGCAGTTATCAGGGGGCGGGCTATGGCTACACCTTC
j_gene: TRBJ2-3; d_gene: NA; len: 15; abundance: NA; v_gene: TRBV4-3; CDR3aa: CASSLRGAGTDTQYF; CDR3nt: TGCGCCAGCAGCCTCAGGGGGGCGGGCACAGATACGCAGTATTTT
j_gene: TRBJ2-2; d_gene: TRBD1; len: 16; abundance: NA; v_gene: TRBV5-1; CDR3aa: CASSLQAGQGTGELFF; CDR3nt: TGCGCCAGCAGCTTGCAGGCGGGACAGGGGACCGGGGAGCTGTTTTTT
j_gene: TRBJ2-7; d_gene: TRBD2; len: 16; abundance: once; v_gene: TRBV5-1; CDR3aa: CASSTTGTSGSYEQYF; CDR3nt: TGCGCCAGCAGCACTACCGGGACTAGCGGCTCCTACGAGCAGTACTTC
j_gene: TRBJ2-7; d_gene: NA; len: 12; abundance: NA; v_gene: TRBV18; CDR3aa: CASSPLGNEQYF; CDR3nt: TGTGCCAGCTCACCATTGGGCAACGAGCAGTACTTC
j_gene: TRBJ1-2; d_gene: NA; len: 14; abundance: NA; v_gene: TRBV11-2; CDR3aa: CASSNGGQTYGYTF; CDR3nt: TGTGCCAGCAGCAATGGAGGACAGACCTATGGCTACACCTTC
j_gene: TRBJ1-1; d_gene: NA; len: 13; abundance: once; v_gene: TRBV19; CDR3aa: CASSITVDTEAFF; CDR3nt: TGTGCCAGTAGTATCACAGTGGACACTGAAGCTTTCTTT
j_gene: TRBJ1-1; d_gene: TRBD1; len: 12; abundance: NA; v_gene: TRBV6-5; CDR3aa: CASSEWTGQAFF; CDR3nt: TGTGCCAGCAGTGAGTGGACAGGCCAAGCTTTCTTT
j_gene: TRBJ2-3; d_gene: NA; len: 19; abundance: NA; v_gene: TRBV7-9; CDR3aa: CASSSPSWGGGGRRDTQYF; CDR3nt: TGTGCCAGCAGCTCTCCCAGTTGGGGAGGGGGTGGGCGTCGAGATACGCAGTATTTT
j_gene: TRBJ2-1; d_gene: NA; len: 17; abundance: NA; v_gene: TRBV4-1; CDR3aa: CASSQGAFPRTYNEQFF; CDR3nt: TGCGCCAGCAGCCAAGGGGCGTTCCCCAGGACCTACAATGAGCAGTTCTTC
j_gene: TRBJ2-3; d_gene: NA; len: 14; abundance: NA; v_gene: TRBV12-5; CDR3aa: CASGRTSYTDTQYF; CDR3nt: TGTGCTAGTGGGAGGACTTCTTACACAGATACGCAGTATTTT
j_gene: TRBJ2-2; d_gene: NA; len: 17; abundance: NA; v_gene: TRBV25-1; CDR3aa: CASSESRGVSNTGELFF; CDR3nt: TGTGCCAGCAGTGAATCCAGGGGCGTTAGTAACACCGGGGAGCTGTTTTTT
j_gene: TRBJ2-2; d_gene: NA; len: 14; abundance: NA; v_gene: TRBV2; CDR3aa: CASRVYPNTGELFF; CDR3nt: TGTGCCAGCAGGGTCTATCCCAACACCGGGGAGCTGTTTTTT
j_gene: TRBJ1-2; d_gene: NA; len: 19; abundance: NA; v_gene: TRBV1; CDR3aa: CTSTALWDRETAGHYGYTF; CDR3nt: TGCACCAGCACCGCATTGTGGGACAGGGAAACGGCAGGGCACTATGGCTACACCTTC
j_gene: TRBJ2-7; d_gene: TRBD1; len: 15; abundance: NA; v_gene: TRBV11-2; CDR3aa: CASSLVGTGSYEQYF; CDR3nt: TGTGCCAGCAGCTTAGTAGGGACAGGTTCCTACGAGCAGTACTTC
j_gene: TRBJ1-2; d_gene: NA; len: 14; abundance: NA; v_gene: TRBV5-4; CDR3aa: CASSQDTLRGGYTF; CDR3nt: TGTGCCAGCAGTCAAGACACTTTGCGGGGTGGCTACACCTTC
j_gene: TRBJ2-1; d_gene: TRBD1; len: 15; abundance: NA; v_gene: TRBV2; CDR3aa: CASSARDRVYNEQFF; CDR3nt: TGTGCCAGCAGTGCCCGGGACAGGGTCTACAATGAGCAGTTCTTC
j_gene: TRBJ2-3; d_gene: NA; len: 13; abundance: NA; v_gene: TRBV2; CDR3aa: CASSLDKADTQYF; CDR3nt: TGTGCCAGCAGTTTAGACAAGGCAGATACGCAGTATTTT
j_gene: TRBJ2-5; d_gene: TRBD1; len: 14; abundance: few; v_gene: TRBV2; CDR3aa: CASSEGGYGETQYF; CDR3nt: TGTGCCAGCAGCGAAGGGGGCTACGGGGAGACCCAGTACTTC
j_gene: TRBJ1-4; d_gene: NA; len: 19; abundance: NA; v_gene: TRBV4-1; CDR3aa: CASSQVVGRVNTGNEKLFF; CDR3nt: TGCGCCAGCAGCCAAGTGGTGGGCAGGGTGAATACCGGTAATGAAAAACTGTTTTTT
j_gene: TRBJ2-3; d_gene: NA; len: 15; abundance: NA; v_gene: TRBV5-1; CDR3aa: CASSLRTDFTDTQYF; CDR3nt: TGCGCCAGCAGCTTGCGGACAGATTTCACAGATACGCAGTATTTT
j_gene: TRBJ1-1; d_gene: TRBD1; len: 15; abundance: NA; v_gene: TRBV7-2; CDR3aa: CASSTGVGLNTEAFF; CDR3nt: TGTGCCAGCAGCACAGGGGTGGGACTGAACACTGAAGCTTTCTTT
j_gene: TRBJ1-6; d_gene: TRBD1; len: 15; abundance: NA; v_gene: TRBV7-9; CDR3aa: CASSPKRGGASPLHF; CDR3nt: TGTGCCAGCAGTCCCAAGCGAGGGGGCGCCTCACCCCTCCACTTT
j_gene: TRBJ2-2; d_gene: TRBD1; len: 15; abundance: NA; v_gene: TRBV7-8; CDR3aa: CASRSGTGVTGELFF; CDR3nt: TGTGCCAGCAGATCCGGGACAGGGGTGACCGGGGAGCTGTTTTTT
j_gene: TRBJ2-2; d_gene: NA; len: 13; abundance: NA; v_gene: TRBV18; CDR3aa: CASSSKNTGELFF; CDR3nt: TGTGCCAGCTCATCCAAGAACACCGGGGAGCTGTTTTTT
j_gene: TRBJ1-4; d_gene: TRBD1; len: 18; abundance: NA; v_gene: TRBV2; CDR3aa: CASSGPRGPGATNEKLFF; CDR3nt: TGTGCCAGCAGTGGGCCCAGGGGGCCGGGGGCAACTAATGAAAAACTGTTTTTT
j_gene: TRBJ2-7; d_gene: TRBD1; len: 14; abundance: few; v_gene: TRBV6-8; CDR3aa: CASQEPGQPYEQYF; CDR3nt: TGTGCCAGCCAAGAACCGGGACAGCCGTACGAGCAGTACTTC
j_gene: TRBJ1-2; d_gene: TRBD1; len: 15; abundance: once; v_gene: TRBV4-1; CDR3aa: CASSQDGTGGSGYTF; CDR3nt: TGCGCCAGCAGCCAAGATGGGACAGGGGGGTCTGGCTACACCTTC
j_gene: TRBJ2-1; d_gene: TRBD1; len: 15; abundance: NA; v_gene: TRBV9; CDR3aa: CASSRQGSSYNEQFF; CDR3nt: TGTGCCAGCAGCCGACAGGGGAGCTCCTACAATGAGCAGTTCTTC
j_gene: TRBJ1-4; d_gene: TRBD1; len: 14; abundance: NA; v_gene: TRBV4-1; CDR3aa: CAGGQATTNEKLFF; CDR3nt: TGCGCCGGCGGACAGGCGACAACTAATGAAAAACTGTTTTTT
j_gene: TRBJ1-2; d_gene: NA; len: 14; abundance: NA; v_gene: TRBV7-2; CDR3aa: CASSSDSADYGYTF; CDR3nt: TGTGCCAGCAGCTCTGACTCCGCGGACTATGGCTACACCTTC
j_gene: TRBJ2-7; d_gene: TRBD1; len: 16; abundance: NA; v_gene: TRBV4-3; CDR3aa: CASSQFPGTGSYEQYF; CDR3nt: TGCGCCAGCAGCCAATTCCCGGGGACAGGGTCATACGAGCAGTACTTC
j_gene: TRBJ1-5; d_gene: NA; len: 13; abundance: NA; v_gene: TRBV6-1; CDR3aa: CASSEAGDQPQHF; CDR3nt: TGTGCCAGCAGTGAAGCAGGGGATCAGCCCCAGCATTTT
j_gene: TRBJ1-5; d_gene: TRBD1; len: 15; abundance: NA; v_gene: TRBV13; CDR3aa: CASSLAGQGNQPQHF; CDR3nt: TGTGCCAGCAGCCTAGCCGGACAGGGCAATCAGCCCCAGCATTTT
j_gene: TRBJ2-5; d_gene: TRBD1; len: 14; abundance: NA; v_gene: TRBV11-2; CDR3aa: CASSWTGGEETQYF; CDR3nt: TGTGCCAGCAGCTGGACAGGGGGCGAAGAGACCCAGTACTTC
j_gene: TRBJ1-6; d_gene: TRBD1; len: 14; abundance: NA; v_gene: TRBV12-5; CDR3aa: CASGQGASDSPLHF; CDR3nt: TGTGCTAGTGGACAGGGGGCATCGGATTCACCCCTCCACTTT
j_gene: TRBJ2-7; d_gene: TRBD2; len: 15; abundance: NA; v_gene: TRBV5-4; CDR3aa: CASSPGGANPYEQYF; CDR3nt: TGTGCCAGCAGCCCGGGGGGGGCAAATCCCTACGAGCAGTACTTC
j_gene: TRBJ2-5; d_gene: NA; len: 15; abundance: NA; v_gene: TRBV4-1; CDR3aa: CASSQDGLAQETQYF; CDR3nt: TGCGCCAGCAGCCAAGACGGGCTAGCTCAAGAGACCCAGTACTTC
j_gene: TRBJ2-5; d_gene: NA; len: 15; abundance: NA; v_gene: TRBV6-5; CDR3aa: CASSYSITAEETQYF; CDR3nt: TGTGCCAGCAGTTACTCGATCACGGCGGAGGAGACCCAGTACTTC
j_gene: TRBJ1-5; d_gene: NA; len: 15; abundance: NA; v_gene: TRBV10-3; CDR3aa: CAISETGSGNQPQHF; CDR3nt: TGTGCCATCAGTGAGACAGGGTCGGGCAATCAGCCCCAGCATTTT
j_gene: TRBJ2-1; d_gene: TRBD2; len: 12; abundance: NA; v_gene: TRBV2; CDR3aa: CASKLAGAPRFF; CDR3nt: TGTGCCAGCAAGCTAGCGGGGGCCCCTCGGTTCTTC
j_gene: TRBJ1-5; d_gene: NA; len: 19; abundance: NA; v_gene: TRBV19; CDR3aa: CASSIDGGWAPTIDQPQHF; CDR3nt: TGTGCCAGTAGTATAGATGGGGGGTGGGCGCCTACAATCGATCAGCCCCAGCATTTT
j_gene: TRBJ2-1; d_gene: TRBD1; len: 11; abundance: NA; v_gene: TRBV5-4; CDR3aa: CASTGGLEQFF; CDR3nt: TGTGCCAGTACAGGGGGCCTTGAGCAGTTCTTC
j_gene: TRBJ1-2; d_gene: NA; len: 15; abundance: NA; v_gene: TRBV6-5; CDR3aa: CASSSKDIEDYGYTF; CDR3nt: TGTGCCAGCAGTTCCAAGGACATTGAGGACTATGGCTACACCTTC
j_gene: TRBJ2-1; d_gene: TRBD2; len: 15; abundance: NA; v_gene: TRBV6-1; CDR3aa: CASSQSSGGIREQFF; CDR3nt: TGTGCCAGCAGTCAATCTAGCGGGGGGATTCGTGAGCAGTTCTTC
j_gene: TRBJ2-3; d_gene: NA; len: 13; abundance: NA; v_gene: TRBV10-3; CDR3aa: CAISGTSTDTQYF; CDR3nt: TGTGCCATCTCGGGGACTAGCACAGATACGCAGTATTTT
j_gene: TRBJ2-3; d_gene: TRBD2; len: 16; abundance: NA; v_gene: TRBV28; CDR3aa: CASGPRAGGKSDTQYF; CDR3nt: TGTGCCAGCGGCCCTCGGGCGGGGGGAAAGTCAGATACGCAGTATTTT
j_gene: TRBJ2-1; d_gene: TRBD2; len: 15; abundance: NA; v_gene: TRBV5-1; CDR3aa: CASSSRPGLDNEQFF; CDR3nt: TGCGCCAGCAGCTCGCGTCCGGGACTAGACAATGAGCAGTTCTTC
j_gene: TRBJ2-2; d_gene: NA; len: 13; abundance: NA; v_gene: TRBV7-2; CDR3aa: CASSLVWQGELFF; CDR3nt: TGTGCCAGCAGCTTAGTATGGCAGGGGGAGCTGTTTTTT
j_gene: TRBJ2-2; d_gene: TRBD1; len: 17; abundance: few; v_gene: TRBV7-9; CDR3aa: CASSFRDRDGSAGELFF; CDR3nt: TGTGCCAGCAGCTTCCGAGACAGGGACGGGTCAGCCGGGGAGCTGTTTTTT
j_gene: TRBJ2-5; d_gene: NA; len: 15; abundance: NA; v_gene: TRBV9; CDR3aa: CASSVIPGAGVAQYF; CDR3nt: TGTGCCAGCAGCGTAATCCCAGGGGCGGGGGTCGCCCAGTACTTC
j_gene: TRBJ1-1; d_gene: NA; len: 13; abundance: once; v_gene: TRBV7-9; CDR3aa: CASRRVGVTEAFF; CDR3nt: TGTGCCAGCAGGAGGGTCGGGGTCACTGAAGCTTTCTTT
j_gene: TRBJ1-1; d_gene: NA; len: 13; abundance: NA; v_gene: TRBV6-4; CDR3aa: CARHRVEDTEAFF; CDR3nt: TGTGCCAGACACAGGGTTGAGGACACTGAAGCTTTCTTT
j_gene: TRBJ2-5; d_gene: NA; len: 16; abundance: NA; v_gene: TRBV7-8; CDR3aa: CASSSVGVAYQETQYF; CDR3nt: TGTGCCAGCAGCTCGGTCGGGGTAGCGTACCAAGAGACCCAGTACTTC